The T cell receptor (beta chain) described here comes from a study of regulatory T cells in long-lasting Graves disease. Findings of the study overall: Less diverse TCR repertoires were seen in persistent Graves' patients than in newly diagnosed ones. When disease was persistent, TRBV28, TRBJ1-2 and TRBJ2-5 were the favored segments. Small sample size may have lowered accuracy.

About this clonotype: Its antigen is unidentified.

Trimming pared 3 bases from V and 0 bases from J, leaving 12 bases between. This CDR3 has 15 amino acids. Both iRepertoire HTBI primers and Arm-PCR of CDR3 regions were used to build the TCR beta libraries. A single record per CDR3 protein comes from TCRdb applying MiXCR to the multiplex PCR reads. Here the sample spans roughly 400,000 distinct CDR3 sequences, around 21% being singletons. Stated time point: persistent/refractory GD, antithyroid drugs over 5 years with positive TRAb. Extracted RNA from PBMCs served as the source of the TCR library. The guidelines of the American Thyroid Association were the basis for diagnosing Graves' disease.

This clonotype was sampled from a female donor with Graves disease. The sequences come from peripheral blood mononuclear cells (PBMCs), collected when the disease was refractory, from a patient treated with antithyroid drugs. V usage is TRBV12-3 or TRBV12-4 and J usage is TRBJ2-7, with D unclear. CDR3 sequence reads: CASSFSRTSSYEQYF. The CDR3 DNA sequence: TGTGCCAGCAGTTTTTCCAGGACCAGCTCCTACGAGCAGTACTTC.